This paragraph covers one T cell receptor (beta chain) sequence. Its specificity is not known. This entry comes from a study of cytomegalovirus exposure and HLA in healthy donors. Use of 60 Vbeta and 13 Jbeta primers characterized the PCR. Sequencing was performed with immunoSEQ multiplex PCR; in TCRdb, only in-frame clones are kept and a portion is missing. The top ten clones hold under 9% of a sample with around 170,000 clones, about three quarters of them seen once. Points from the study as a whole: The majority of CMV-associated TCR beta chains were reported as apparently HLA-restricted in a later analysis.

Per germline, CDR1 SGHRS and CDR2 YFSETQ. The CDR3 covers 16 residues. V lost 3 bases and J lost 3, with 17 bases in between. The source is a woman in her thirties or forties in good health and CMV-seropositive. The sample was PBMCs. The V gene is TRBV5-1, the J gene TRBJ2-3, with TRBD2 as a possible D gene (6 bases). The CDR3 loop reads CASSSKEGGLTDTQYF. In nucleotides, the CDR3 is TGCGCCAGCAGCTCTAAGGAGGGTGGGTTAACAGATACGCAGTATTTT.